Following are 29 T cell receptor beta chains from one sample sequenced in a study of cytomegalovirus exposure and HLA in healthy donors. Clones were sequenced by immunoSEQ multiplex PCR, and TCRdb holds only the in-frame ones, with some missing. Of tens of thousands of clones listed, 80% to 90% are singletons. The sample comprised PBMCs. All receptors come from a woman under 30 in good health and CMV-seropositive.

The chain recombines TRBV4-3 with TRBJ1-1; 12 positions match TRBD1. CDR1 and CDR2 from the germline V gene are LGHNA and YSLEER. The V segment lost 0 bases and the J segment 6 bases; nucleotides outside the gene matches: 5. The CDR3 sequence is 16 residues long. The CDR3, as DNA: TGCGCCAGCAGCCAAGAGTGGGACAGGGGGCTCGCTGAAGCTTTCTTT. Translation: CASSQEWDRGLAEAFF.

V gene TRBV5-1 combines with J gene TRBJ2-1, with TRBD2 identical over 8 bases. Germline loops: CDR1 SGHRS, CDR2 YFSETQ. The CDR3 totals 14 residues. V trimming: 1 base; J trimming: 4 bases; junction bases outside the gene matches: 1. The CDR3 sequence is CASSLSGGYNEQFF. CDR3 sequence (DNA): TGCGCCAGCAGCTTGAGCGGGGGTTACAATGAGCAGTTCTTC. Full variable domain (missing parts from reference TRBV5-1 and TRBJ2-1): KAGVTQTPRYLIKTRGQQVTLSCSPISGHRSVSWYQQTPGQGLQFLFEYFSETQRNKGNFPGRFSGRQFSNSRSEMNVSTLELGDSALYLCASSLSGGYNEQFFGPGTRLTVL.

The V gene is TRBV15, the J gene TRBJ2-7, with 10 bases that match TRBD1. The CDR3 is 14 amino acids. With V trimmed by 5 bases and J by 2 bases, 3 bases remained unmatched. CDR1 is LNHNV and CDR2 is YYDKDF in the germline V gene (reference sequence). CDR3 loop: CATSSGQGAYEQYF. The CDR3 DNA follows: TGTGCCACCAGCTCCGGACAGGGGGCCTACGAGCAGTACTTC.

The chain joins TRBV2 to TRBJ2-2, with a tentative D call TRBD1 (5 bases). The V end lost 3 bases, the J end lost 6 bases, and 17 bases lay between the germline ends. The CDR3 sequence is 16 residues long. CDR1 and CDR2 from the germline V gene are SNHLY and FYNNEI. CDR3 loop: CASSEFIQGRAGELFF. CDR3 sequence (DNA): TGTGCCAGCAGTGAGTTCATCCAGGGCCGCGCCGGGGAGCTGTTTTTT.

The CDR3 here is CASSSNRGQGGYEQYF. CDR3 nucleotide sequence: TGTGCCAGCAGCTCTAACCGGGGACAGGGGGGCTACGAGCAGTACTTC. The chain has TRBV7-9 and TRBJ2-7; 11 nucleotides match TRBD1. This CDR3 comprises 16 residues. Trimming took 4 bases from V and 3 from J; bases not matched to a gene: 8. From germline, CDR1 is SEHNR and CDR2 FQNEAQ (reference sequence).

The V gene is TRBV4-1, the J gene TRBJ1-5; 8 nucleotides agree with TRBD1. Germline V gene sequence: CDR1 MGHRA, CDR2 YSYEKL. V was pared by 2 bases and J by 5 bases, with 8 bases of the junction left unmatched. The CDR3 is 16 amino acids. CDR3 sequence: CASSQTTGEFYQPQHF. The CDR3 DNA follows: TGCGCCAGCAGCCAAACGACAGGGGAGTTCTATCAGCCCCAGCATTTT.

The chain joins TRBV13 to TRBJ2-7; TRBD1 aligns across 8 bases. This CDR3 has 14 residues. Germline assignment: CDR1 PRHDT and CDR2 FYEKMQ (reference sequence). V gave up 6 bases and J gave up 3 bases; unmatched junction bases: 7. The CDR3 coding sequence is TGTGCCAGCAGTACCCGGGACAGGCTCTACGAGCAGTACTTC. Its translation: CASSTRDRLYEQYF.

The rearrangement uses TRBV15 and TRBJ1-6; 10 positions agree with TRBD1. Germline trimming cut 5 bases from V and 0 bases from J; bases unmatched to any gene: 7. The CDR3 contains 18 residues. CDR1 and CDR2 from the germline V gene are LNHNV and YYDKDF (reference sequence). CDR3 sequence (DNA): TGTGCCACCAGCTCGGGACAGGGGCCGAGCTCCTATAATTCACCCCTCCACTTT. Translation gives CATSSGQGPSSYNSPLHF.

CDR3 DNA: TGTGCCAGCCGTAGCAATCAGCCCCAGCATTTT. Translation gives CASRSNQPQHF. V gene TRBV28 combines with J gene TRBJ1-5; D ambiguous. Deletions cut 8 bases from V and 0 bases from J, with 2 bases between. Germline V gene lookup returns CDR1 MDHEN and CDR2 SYDVKM. The CDR3 length is 11 residues.

The rearrangement links TRBV18 to TRBJ2-5; no reliable D call. The CDR3 sequence is 15 residues long. With 3 bases removed from V and 4 bases from J, the gap between germline ends came to 15 bases. Germline loops: CDR1 KGHSH, CDR2 LQKENI. The CDR3 DNA is TGTGCCAGCTCACCGCTCAAATTGGCAGGAGAGACCCAGTACTTC. It specifies CASSPLKLAGETQYF. The variable domain in full, completed from reference TRBV18 and TRBJ2-5, reads NAGVMQNPRHLVRRRGQEARLRCSPMKGHSHVYWYRQLPEEGLKFMVYLQKENIIDESGMPKERFSAEFPKEGPSILRIQQVVRGDSAAYFCASSPLKLAGETQYFGPGTRLLVL.

This chain joins TRBV6-1 and TRBJ2-1; possible D gene TRBD1, 5 bases. From germline, CDR1 is MNHNS and CDR2 SASEGT. CDR3 length: 13 residues. Trimming removed 5 bases from V and 5 bases from J, with 10 bases in between. CDR3 DNA: TGTGCCAGCAGTCTGACAGATAACAATGAGCAGTTCTTC. As protein: CASSLTDNNEQFF.

This clone was seen a handful of times. The chain combines TRBV19 with TRBJ1-1; tentatively, D is TRBD1 (5 bases). The V gene lost 3 bases and the J gene lost 5 bases, with 13 bases spanning the gap. From germline, CDR1 is LNHDA and CDR2 SQIVND (reference sequence). CDR3 size: 14 residues. The CDR3 bases are TGTGCCAGTAGTATCGACGGGGGAATAACTGAAGCTTTCTTT. Translated, it gives CASSIDGGITEAFF.

The rearrangement joins TRBV4-1 to TRBJ2-7; possible D gene TRBD1, 6 bases. Deletions cut 4 bases from V and 5 bases from J, with 18 bases between. The CDR3 extends over 15 amino acids. The V gene's germline CDR1 is MGHRA and CDR2 YSYEKL. CDR3: CASSPDPVGANEQYF. CDR3 in DNA: TGCGCCAGCAGCCCTGATCCGGTGGGGGCCAACGAGCAGTACTTC.

This rearrangement joins TRBV27 to TRBJ2-6, with no clear D. The V and J ends lost 0 bases and 2 bases respectively, with 14 bases between them. CDR1 is MNHEY, CDR2 SMNVEV, per germline (reference sequence). This CDR3 has 18 amino acids. CDR3 bases: TGTGCCAGCAGTTTATCCCTAACTCACAGTGCTGGGGCCAACGTCCTGACTTTC. It yields the protein CASSLSLTHSAGANVLTF.

J is TRBJ1-2 and V is TRBV6-6; maybe TRBD1 (5 bases). Per germline, CDR1 MNHNY and CDR2 SVGAGI (reference sequence). Between the trimmed V and J ends, which lost 2 bases and 2 bases, there was a span of 9 bases. This CDR3 comprises 14 residues. The CDR3 spells CASSYVDRNYGYTF. In nucleotides, the CDR3 is TGTGCCAGCAGTTACGTTGACAGAAACTATGGCTACACCTTC.

As regards this clone: One end of the junction does not line up with germline, which may come from a read error. The chain has TRBV11-1 and TRBJ2-5; tentative D call: TRBD1 (5 bases). The CDR3 runs to 14 residues. From germline, CDR1 is SGHAT and CDR2 FQDESV (reference sequence). The CDR3 DNA follows: TGTGTCAGCAGCCGTGACAGAGGCCAGGAGACCCAGTACTTC. This gives the protein CVSSRDRGQETQYF.

The chain recombines TRBV9 with TRBJ1-1; 7 nucleotides match TRBD1. V shed 0 bases and J 4 bases; nucleotides not matched to a gene: 6. Germline V gene lookup returns CDR1 SGDLS and CDR2 YYNGEE. The length of the CDR3 is 15 residues. This chain's CDR3 is CASSVGGQIITEAFF. In nucleotides, the CDR3 is TGTGCCAGCAGCGTAGGGGGACAGATAATCACTGAAGCTTTCTTT.

The CDR3 sequence is CASSPTGGDTEAFF. CDR3 in DNA: TGTGCCAGCAGCCCCACGGGAGGGGACACTGAAGCTTTCTTT. V and J are TRBV9 and TRBJ1-1, with D perhaps matching TRBD1 (5 bases). CDR3 length: 14 residues. Germline V gene sequence: CDR1 SGDLS, CDR2 YYNGEE. Trimming removed 4 bases at V and 3 bases at J, with 13 bases between.

The chain has TRBV20-1 and TRBJ2-7; no definite D call. Trimming pared 6 bases from V and 3 bases from J, leaving 9 bases between. The CDR3 is made up of 11 amino acids. The germline V gene has CDR1 DFQATT and CDR2 SNEGSKA (reference sequence). CDR3 loop: CSAPVLYEQYF. In DNA form, the CDR3 reads TGCAGTGCCCCCGTCCTCTACGAGCAGTACTTC.

This CDR3 reads CASRVTSGTGDTQYF. As DNA, the CDR3 is TGCGCCAGCAGGGTGACTAGCGGGACTGGAGATACGCAGTATTTT. The chain recombines TRBV5-1 with TRBJ2-3, with TRBD2 identical over 11 bases. CDR3 length equals 15 residues. Germline CDR1 is SGHRS and CDR2 is YFSETQ. After removal of 5 bases from V and 5 bases from J, the junction contained 7 bases not matched to a gene.

The V gene is TRBV29-1, the J gene TRBJ1-1; D gene ambiguous. The CDR3 has 11 residues. The V gene lost 6 bases and the J gene lost 4 bases, with 9 bases spanning the gap. Germline V gene sequence: CDR1 SQVTM, CDR2 ANQGSEA. CDR3: CSVGLRTEAFF. DNA of the CDR3: TGCAGCGTAGGACTGCGCACTGAAGCTTTCTTT.

The chain carries TRBV2 and TRBJ1-2; D unclear. CDR1 SNHLY and CDR2 FYNNEI come from the germline V gene. The V end was cut by 1 base, the J end by 2 bases, with 8 bases between. The CDR3 has 14 residues. CDR3 DNA: TGTGCCAGCAGTGAAGGTCCGAGAAACTATGGCTACACCTTC. Its translation: CASSEGPRNYGYTF.

The rearrangement joins TRBV11-2 to TRBJ1-2, with D unresolved. This CDR3 has 13 amino acids. V was trimmed by 3 bases and J by 1 base, leaving 6 bases between them. Germline values: CDR1 SGHAT, CDR2 FQNNGV. The CDR3 DNA follows: TGTGCCAGCAGCTTTGAGAATAACTATGGCTACACCTTC. Encoded protein: CASSFENNYGYTF.

This clone appeared a few times. The chain combines TRBV19 with TRBJ1-5; D remains ambiguous. Germline assignment: CDR1 LNHDA and CDR2 SQIVND (reference sequence). The CDR3 loop spans 13 amino acids. Trimming stripped 3 bases from V and 9 bases from J, with 12 bases between. DNA of the CDR3: TGTGCCAGTAGTATTCAAAGAGCCCGGCCCCAGCATTTT. It translates to CASSIQRARPQHF.

This chain links TRBV28 with TRBJ2-4; no definite D call. Per the germline V gene, CDR1 is MDHEN and CDR2 is SYDVKM. V lost 3 bases, J lost 0 bases, and 9 bases lay in between. This CDR3 comprises 15 residues. CDR3: CASSFDTLAKNIQYF. The CDR3 region has the DNA TGTGCCAGCAGTTTCGACACCCTAGCCAAAAACATTCAGTACTTC.

The CDR3 region is CASRRTGLLGDTQYF. The CDR3 DNA is TGTGCCAGCAGGAGGACAGGCCTCCTGGGAGATACGCAGTATTTT. V and J are TRBV2 and TRBJ2-3; TRBD1 agrees at 7 bases. This CDR3 region has 15 residues. Germline CDR1 and CDR2: SNHLY and FYNNEI. Trimming removed 6 bases from V and 5 bases from J; junction bases left unmatched: 11. Full variable domain (missing parts from reference TRBV2 and TRBJ2-3): EPEVTQTPSHQVTQMGQEVILRCVPISNHLYFYWYRQILGQKVEFLVSFYNNEISEKSEIFDDQFSVERPDGSNFTLKIRSTKLEDSAMYFCASRRTGLLGDTQYFGPGTRLTVL.

J is TRBJ1-5 and V is TRBV15; tentatively, D is TRBD1 (6 bases). This CDR3 has 14 amino acids. Trimming removed 5 bases at V and 5 bases at J, with 13 bases between. CDR1 and CDR2 from the germline V gene are LNHNV and YYDKDF (reference sequence). CDR3 loop: CATSGGQFDQPQHF. In DNA, the CDR3 is TGTGCCACCAGCGGAGGACAGTTTGATCAGCCCCAGCATTTT.

This clone was observed a single time. The CDR3: CASSTVGTVNMNTEAFF. In nucleotides, the CDR3 is TGTGCCAGCAGCACCGTTGGGACAGTCAACATGAACACTGAAGCTTTCTTT. The chain combines TRBV11-1 with TRBJ1-1, with 7 bases aligning to TRBD1. CDR3 length: 17 amino acids. Germline V gene lookup returns CDR1 SGHAT and CDR2 FQDESV (reference sequence). V lost 5 bases, J lost 0 bases, and 12 bases stayed unmatched.

J is TRBJ1-5 and V is TRBV30, with D maybe TRBD1 (6 bases). The CDR3 length is 14 residues. Germline CDR1 is GTSNPN and CDR2 is SVGIG (reference sequence). V was cut by 3 bases and J by 6 bases, with 15 bases left in between. Here the CDR3 reads CAWSATWGLQPQHF. In nucleotides, the CDR3 is TGTGCCTGGAGCGCCACGTGGGGGCTTCAGCCCCAGCATTTT.